Listed here are 25 T cell receptor beta chains from one sample, sequenced in a study of blood T cells in healthy people across ages. Alongside a J-beta primer mix, a sample-barcoded 5' primer served in a second PCR lasting roughly 7 to 11 cycles. Each CDR3 protein gets one entry after TCRdb re-called the 5' RACE reads with MiXCR. Altogether hundreds of thousands of distinct CDR3 sequences are present, 45% to 60% being singletons, with the ten largest covering roughly 12%. Sequencing was performed on blood. These receptors were collected from a woman of 80 years or more in good health.

The gene calls are TRBV4-1 and TRBJ2-4, with D perhaps matching TRBD2 (6 bases). Trimming cost V 0 bases and J 15 bases, with 15 bases left between them. Germline values: CDR1 MGHRA, CDR2 YSYEKL. CDR3 length: 13 amino acids. The CDR3 nucleotides are TGCGCCAGCAGCCAAGATTGGGAGGATGCCCGGTACTTC. This translates into CASSQDWEDARYF.

This clonotype was seen many times. The V call is TRBV5-1, the J call TRBJ2-1; possibly TRBD2 for D (5 bases). Between the trimmed V and J ends, which lost 3 bases and 2 bases, there was a span of 6 bases. CDR1 is SGHRS and CDR2 is YFSETQ in the germline V gene. The CDR3 extends over 13 amino acids. The CDR3 DNA follows: TGCGCCAGCAGCTGGACTGCCTACAATGAGCAGTTCTTC. Translated, it gives CASSWTAYNEQFF.

The chain uses TRBV27 and TRBJ2-7; 8 nucleotides match TRBD1. The assigned J gene may be wrong: the sequence end matches TRBJ2-5 better. Germline lookup yields CDR1 MNHEY and CDR2 SMNVEV (reference sequence). The CDR3 totals 16 residues. The CDR3 sequence is CASSTHRGRIGETQYF. As DNA, the CDR3 is TGTGCCAGCAGTACCCACAGGGGGAGGATTGGAGAGACCCAGTACTTC.

The CDR3 here is CASSSTGAGYTF. CDR3 DNA: TGTGCCAGCAGTTCCACAGGGGCTGGCTACACCTTC. The chain recombines TRBV27 with TRBJ1-2; 7 bases match TRBD1. Per the germline V gene, CDR1 is MNHEY and CDR2 is SMNVEV (reference sequence). V dropped 4 bases and J dropped 7; count of bases not matched to a gene: 3. The CDR3 length is 12 residues.

This clonotype was detected many times. The chain uses TRBV7-3 and TRBJ1-2; D remains ambiguous. The CDR3 has 13 amino acids. Germline assignment: CDR1 SGHTA and CDR2 FQGTGA. V shed 5 bases and J shed 6 bases, with 13 bases lying between them. The CDR3 reads CASSTSGSHGYTF. CDR3 DNA sequence: TGTGCCAGCAGCACCTCTGGGTCCCATGGCTACACCTTC. The complete variable domain, with remaining parts taken from reference TRBV7-3 and TRBJ1-2, reads GAGVSQTPSNKVTEKGKYVELRCDPISGHTALYWYRQSLGQGPEFLIYFQGTGAADDSGLPNDRFFAVRPEGSVSTLKIQRTERGDSAVYLCASSTSGSHGYTFGSGTRLTVV.

This clonotype was seen ten or more times. V gene TRBV27 combines with J gene TRBJ2-3; D ambiguous. In germline, CDR1 is MNHEY, CDR2 SMNVEV (reference sequence). The CDR3 sequence is 15 residues long. V lost 6 bases and J 2 bases, leaving 15 bases between the germline ends. CDR3 loop: CASSHRDFNTDTQYF. Written as DNA, the CDR3 is TGTGCCAGCAGCCACCGAGACTTTAACACAGATACGCAGTATTTT.

The chain combines TRBV20-1 with TRBJ2-7; 13 bases agree with TRBD2. This CDR3 is 13 amino acids long. The V gene's germline CDR1 is DFQATT and CDR2 SNEGSKA (reference sequence). V lost 6 bases and J lost 4; bases outside the gene matches: 3. CDR3 sequence: CSARTSGSYEQYF. In DNA, the CDR3 is TGCAGTGCCCGGACTAGCGGGAGTTACGAGCAGTACTTC.

Concerning this clonotype itself: This may come from a read error, since a much larger clone is one base off. This chain's CDR3 is CASSHPVGGTHQETQYF. The CDR3 DNA follows: TGCGCCAGCAGCCACCCGGTCGGCGGAACGCACCAAGAGACCCAGTACTTC. V and J are TRBV5-1 and TRBJ2-5; unclear D gene. The germline V and J ends were trimmed by 4 bases and 0 bases, with 19 bases remaining between them. This CDR3 comprises 17 residues. Germline V gives CDR1 SGHRS, CDR2 YFSETQ. Full variable domain (rest looked up from reference TRBV5-1 and TRBJ2-5): KAGVTQTPRYLIKTRGQQVTLSCSPISGHRSVSWYQQTPGQGLQFLFEYFSETQRNKGNFPGRFSGRQFSNSRSEMNVSTLELGDSALYLCASSHPVGGTHQETQYFGPGTRLLVL.

This rearrangement joins TRBV6-5 to TRBJ1-2, with D unclear. Germline values: CDR1 MNHEY, CDR2 SVGAGI. The V end lost 5 bases, the J end lost 2 bases, and 15 bases lay between the germline ends. This CDR3 has 15 residues. The CDR3 is CASSRSDKANYGYTF. The DNA for the CDR3 is TGTGCCAGCAGTCGCAGCGACAAAGCCAACTATGGCTACACCTTC.

The chain couples TRBV2 to TRBJ2-2; 7 bases map to TRBD1. The CDR3 covers 13 residues. The trim removed 6 bases at V and 8 bases at J, leaving 6 bases unmatched. Germline CDR1 SNHLY, CDR2 FYNNEI. DNA of the CDR3: TGTGCCAGCAGGAGACAGGGTACAGGGGAGCTGTTTTTT. Amino acid sequence: CASRRQGTGELFF.

The chain carries TRBV4-2 and TRBJ1-2; maybe TRBD1 (5 bases). Germline V gene sequence: CDR1 LGHNA, CDR2 YNFKEQ. The ends were cut back, 2 bases at V and 4 bases at J, with 20 bases in the middle. This CDR3 contains 17 residues. The CDR3 reads CASSQTPGRSDSYGYTF. The CDR3 nucleotides are TGTGCCAGCAGCCAAACTCCGGGACGGAGCGACAGCTATGGCTACACCTTC.

This rearrangement joins TRBV7-2 to TRBJ2-5; TRBD2 is a possible D gene (6 bases). The CDR3 runs 17 residues. Germline V gene lookup returns CDR1 SGHTA and CDR2 FQGNSA. The V and J ends lost 1 base and 2 bases respectively, with 17 bases between them. CDR3 in DNA: TGTGCCAGCAGCTTAGATCATGGGAGGCCGGGGCAAGAGACCCAGTACTTC. Translation: CASSLDHGRPGQETQYF. Filled out from reference TRBV7-2 and TRBJ2-5, the complete variable domain reads GAGVSQSPSNKVTEKGKDVELRCDPISGHTALYWYRQSLGQGLEFLIYFQGNSAPDKSGLPSDRFSAERTGGSVSTLTIQRTQQEDSAVYLCASSLDHGRPGQETQYFGPGTRLLVL.

This clonotype was detected only a few times. The V and J genes are TRBV6-2 or TRBV6-3 and TRBJ2-7, with D possibly TRBD2 on 5 matching bases. V lost 5 bases and J 3 bases, leaving 11 bases between the germline ends. CDR3 size: 13 residues. Germline CDR1 is MNHEY and CDR2 is SVGEGT. The chain's CDR3 is CASSDGVRYEQYF. Written as DNA, the CDR3 is TGTGCCAGCAGTGACGGGGTCCGCTACGAGCAGTACTTC.

The chain employs TRBV20-1 and TRBJ1-1; 8 bases align to TRBD1. V was clipped by 3 bases and J by 1 base; unmatched bases: 13. The CDR3 has 17 amino acids. The germline V gene has CDR1 DFQATT and CDR2 SNEGSKA (reference sequence). The CDR3 region is CSASPLLPGTGNTEAFF. In DNA form, the CDR3 reads TGCAGTGCTAGCCCCCTACTCCCCGGGACAGGGAACACTGAAGCTTTCTTT.

Of note for this clonotype: At one end the junction does not follow the germline gene, possibly because of a read error. The V gene is TRBV7-2, the J gene TRBJ2-7; D gene ambiguous. Per the germline V gene, CDR1 is SGHTA and CDR2 is FQGNSA. The CDR3 totals 13 residues. In DNA, the CDR3 is TGTGCCAGCAGCTTAGCCTTCTGTTACGACCAGTACTTC. It specifies CASSLAFCYDQYF.

This clonotype was seen only a few times. The chain carries TRBV7-3 and TRBJ1-2; D remains ambiguous. V was cut by 1 base and J by 7 bases, with 19 bases left in between. Germline loops: CDR1 SGHTA, CDR2 FQGTGA. This CDR3 has 16 amino acids. The CDR3 here is CASSLNDGASGRGYTF. Written as DNA, the CDR3 is TGTGCCAGCAGCTTAAACGACGGAGCTTCCGGTCGTGGCTACACCTTC.

A note on this clonotype: A much larger clone lies one base from this, so it may be a read error. This sequence joins TRBV7-9 and TRBJ2-5; D is uncertain. Germline CDR1 SEHNR, CDR2 FQNEAQ (reference sequence). Trimming stripped 1 base from V and 12 bases from J, with 12 bases between. The CDR3 contains 12 residues. Here the CDR3 reads CASSLEPVQEYF. DNA for the CDR3: TGTGCCAGCAGCTTAGAGCCGGTCCAGGAGTACTTC. The complete variable domain, with remaining parts taken from reference TRBV7-9 and TRBJ2-5, reads DTGVSQNPRHKITKRGQNVTFRCDPISEHNRLYWYRQTLGQGPEFLTYFQNEAQLEKSRLLSDRFSAERPKGSFSTLEIQRTEQGDSAMYLCASSLEPVQEYFGPGTRLLVL.

The genes are TRBV24-1 and TRBJ2-5, with 13 nucleotides matching TRBD2. V was clipped by 1 base and J by 11 bases; unmatched bases: 15. The CDR3 spans 18 residues. Germline V gene sequence: CDR1 KGHDR, CDR2 SFDVKD. The CDR3 DNA sequence: TGTGCCACCAGTGATTTTTCAACTAGCGGGGGGGCTTTAAATGAGCAGTACTTC. Translation: CATSDFSTSGGALNEQYF.

A single count supports this clonotype. The rearrangement joins TRBV29-1 to TRBJ2-3, with D unresolved. Trimming pared 6 bases from V and 2 bases from J, leaving 6 bases between. CDR1 SQVTM and CDR2 ANQGSEA come from the germline V gene. The CDR3 has 11 residues. The CDR3 loop reads CSVRYTDTQYF. DNA for the CDR3: TGCAGCGTACGGTACACAGATACGCAGTATTTT.

This clonotype has ten or more counts. This sequence joins TRBV29-1 and TRBJ2-7, with 8 bases fitting TRBD2. Unmatched junction bases numbered 7, after V lost 5 bases and J lost 4 bases. The CDR3 length is 13 residues. CDR1 SQVTM and CDR2 ANQGSEA come from the germline V gene. The DNA for the CDR3 is TGCAGCGTTACTAGCGGCAGTAGGTACGAGCAGTACTTC. Its translation is CSVTSGSRYEQYF.

This clonotype was counted a single time. V gene TRBV25-1 combines with J gene TRBJ2-1; maybe TRBD2 (6 bases). This CDR3 region has 15 residues. The V gene's germline CDR1 is MGHDK and CDR2 SYGVNS. Deletions cut 6 bases from V and 7 bases from J, with 19 bases between. CDR3 protein: CASSAPRGVLNEQFF. CDR3 sequence (DNA): TGTGCCAGCAGCGCCCCGCGGGGAGTATTGAATGAGCAGTTCTTC.

About this clonotype itself: This likely traces to a read error, being one base from a far larger clone. V gene TRBV12-3 or TRBV12-4 combines with J gene TRBJ2-5, with 8 nucleotides matching TRBD2. The DNA end lines up better with TRBJ2-7; the J call may be wrong. The CDR3 spans 14 residues. CDR3 loop: CASSRAGESYEQYF. The CDR3 DNA reads as TGTGCCAGCAGTCGAGCGGGAGAGTCCTACGAGCAGTACTTC.

The chain joins TRBV7-2 to TRBJ2-5, with 11 positions matching TRBD2. The CDR3 is 18 residues long. Trimming removed 5 bases from V and 5 bases from J; junction bases left unmatched: 16. CDR1 and CDR2 (germline): SGHTA, FQGNSA. The CDR3 here is CASSPKELAGDPMETQYF. For the CDR3, the DNA is TGTGCCAGCAGCCCGAAAGAACTAGCGGGGGACCCCATGGAGACCCAGTACTTC. The whole variable domain, remainder taken from reference TRBV7-2 and TRBJ2-5, is GAGVSQSPSNKVTEKGKDVELRCDPISGHTALYWYRQSLGQGLEFLIYFQGNSAPDKSGLPSDRFSAERTGGSVSTLTIQRTQQEDSAVYLCASSPKELAGDPMETQYFGPGTRLLVL.

This clonotype has ten or more counts. V and J are TRBV24-1 and TRBJ1-2; D remains unclear. Germline CDR1 is KGHDR and CDR2 is SFDVKD. Trimming took 6 bases from V and 0 from J, leaving 1 base between them. The CDR3 has 11 amino acids. DNA of the CDR3: TGTGCCACCAGTTCTAACTATGGCTACACCTTC. Residues: CATSSNYGYTF.

This clonotype was seen at least ten times. The chain combines TRBV6-2 or TRBV6-3 with TRBJ2-1; 12 nucleotides match TRBD2. The J segment lost 1 base and the V segment lost 8 bases, leaving 12 bases of the junction unmatched. The V gene's germline CDR1 is MNHEY and CDR2 SVGEGT. The CDR3 covers 18 residues. CDR3 nucleotides: TGTGCCAGCCTAGGGCTAGCGGGAGGGGTCGGATCCTACAATGAGCAGTTCTTC. Amino acid sequence: CASLGLAGGVGSYNEQFF.